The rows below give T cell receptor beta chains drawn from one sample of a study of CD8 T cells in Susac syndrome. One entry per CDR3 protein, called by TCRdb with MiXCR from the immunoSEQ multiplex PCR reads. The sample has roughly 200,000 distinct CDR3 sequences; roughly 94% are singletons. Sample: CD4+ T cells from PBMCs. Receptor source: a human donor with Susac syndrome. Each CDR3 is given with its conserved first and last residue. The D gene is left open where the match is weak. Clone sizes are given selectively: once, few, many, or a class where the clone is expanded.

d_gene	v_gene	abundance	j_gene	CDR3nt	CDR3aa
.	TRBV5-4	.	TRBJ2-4	TGTGCCAGCAGCGCCAGGGGTGACAAAAACATTCAGTACTTC	CASSARGDKNIQYF
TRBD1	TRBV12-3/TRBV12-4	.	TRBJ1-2	TGTGCCAGCAGGATGACAGGGAAGGGCTATGGCTACACCTTC	CASRMTGKGYGYTF
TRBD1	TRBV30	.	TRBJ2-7	TGTGCCTGGAGTCAAGACAGGGTGAAGCAGTACTTC	CAWSQDRVKQYF
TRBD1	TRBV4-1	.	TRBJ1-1	TGCGCCAGCAGCCACCCGACAGGGGGGACTGAAGCTTTCTTT	CASSHPTGGTEAFF
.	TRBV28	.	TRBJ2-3	TGTGCCAGCAGTGTATCGGACTCGGATACGCAGTATTTT	CASSVSDSDTQYF
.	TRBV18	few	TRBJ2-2	TGTGCCAGCTCACCAGGGCTGAACACCGGGGAGCTGTTTTTT	CASSPGLNTGELFF
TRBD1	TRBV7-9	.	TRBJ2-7	TGTGCCAGCAGCTCCTCCCGGGACAGGGCCCACGAGCAGTACTTC	CASSSSRDRAHEQYF
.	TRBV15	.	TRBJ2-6	TGTGCCACCAGCAGAGTGGGTCCCTCTGGGGCCAACGTCCTGACTTTC	CATSRVGPSGANVLTF
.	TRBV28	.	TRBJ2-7	TGTGCCAGCAGTTCGCCGGACGGACGCTACGAGCAGTACTTC	CASSSPDGRYEQYF
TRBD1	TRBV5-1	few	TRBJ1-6	TGTGCCAGCAGCTTGGGGCAGGGGGATTCACCCCTCCACTTT	CASSLGQGDSPLHF
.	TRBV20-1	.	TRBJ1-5	TGCAGTGCTAGAGATTGGGGACACGGTAATCAGCCCCAGCATTTT	CSARDWGHGNQPQHF
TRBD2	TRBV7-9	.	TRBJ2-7	TGTGCCAGCAGCCCGGGACTAGCTGTAGCCGAGCAGTACTTC	CASSPGLAVAEQYF
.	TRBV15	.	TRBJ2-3	TGTGCCACCAGCAGAGATAGGTGGGGGGCTAGCACAGATACGCAGTATTTT	CATSRDRWGASTDTQYF
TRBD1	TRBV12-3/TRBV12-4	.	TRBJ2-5	TGTGCCAGCAGTCGGGACAGGAATCAAGAGACCCAGTACTTC	CASSRDRNQETQYF
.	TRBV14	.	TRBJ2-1	TGTGCCAGCAGCCAATCAGGGACTCCTGGCAATGAGCAGTTCTTC	CASSQSGTPGNEQFF
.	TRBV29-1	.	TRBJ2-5	TGCAGCGTTGGGGCAGGGGGGAACCAAGAGACCCAGTACTTC	CSVGAGGNQETQYF
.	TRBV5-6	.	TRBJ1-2	TGTGCCAGCAGCCCAATAGACGAGCATGGCTACACCTTC	CASSPIDEHGYTF
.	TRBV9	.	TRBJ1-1	TGTGCCAGCAGATTCCTCGGGGAAACGACTGAAGCTTTCTTT	CASRFLGETTEAFF
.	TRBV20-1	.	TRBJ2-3	TGCAGTGCCCTTAACAGGGACACAGATACGCAGTATTTT	CSALNRDTDTQYF
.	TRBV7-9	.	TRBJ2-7	TGTGCCCTCGCGGAGGGGTTTGGCGAGCAGTACTTC	CALAEGFGEQYF
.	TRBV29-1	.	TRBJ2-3	TGCAGCGTTACTGGACTCCCTGGGTATACGCAGTATTTT	CSVTGLPGYTQYF
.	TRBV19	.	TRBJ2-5	TGTGCCAGTAGTGGACGGACACGGGAGACCCAGTACTTC	CASSGRTRETQYF
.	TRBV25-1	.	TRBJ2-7	TGTGCCAGCAGTGAATCGCAGAGCTACGAGCAGTACTTC	CASSESQSYEQYF
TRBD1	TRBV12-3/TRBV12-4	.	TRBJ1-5	TGTGCCAGCAGTGCCGACAGGGGGGATCAGCCCCAGCATTTT	CASSADRGDQPQHF
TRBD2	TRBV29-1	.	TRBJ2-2	TGCAGCGTCAGGGGACTAGGGGCGGGCACCGGGGAGCTGTTTTTT	CSVRGLGAGTGELFF
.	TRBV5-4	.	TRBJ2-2	TGTGCCAGCAGCTTGCCCGGCATCCAGAACACCGGGGAGCTGTTTTTT	CASSLPGIQNTGELFF
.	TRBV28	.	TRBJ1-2	TGTGCCAGCAGTCCCCAAGATCGTGGGTTCAACTATGGCTACACCTTC	CASSPQDRGFNYGYTF
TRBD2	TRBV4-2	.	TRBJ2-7	TGTGCCAGCAGCCAGGGGAGGGGCCCCGAGCAGTACTTC	CASSQGRGPEQYF
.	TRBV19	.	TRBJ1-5	TGTGCCAGCTCCCGGGAGATCAATCAGCCCCAGCATTTT	CASSREINQPQHF
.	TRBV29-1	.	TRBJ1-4	TGCAGCGTTGTGGAGACTGGTCCTGAAAAACTGTTTTTT	CSVVETGPEKLFF
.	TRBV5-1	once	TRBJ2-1	TGCGCCAGCAGCTTGGGACTGACGAACAATGAGCAGTTCTTC	CASSLGLTNNEQFF
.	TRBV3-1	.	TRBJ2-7	TGTGCCAGCAGCCAATACGGCTACGAGCAGTACTTC	CASSQYGYEQYF
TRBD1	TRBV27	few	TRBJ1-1	TGTGCCAGCAGTCTGAACAGGGGGGACACTGAAGCTTTCTTT	CASSLNRGDTEAFF
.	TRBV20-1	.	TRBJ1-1	TGCAGTGCTTCAGGGGACGGTAACACTGAAGCTTTCTTT	CSASGDGNTEAFF
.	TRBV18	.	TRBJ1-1	TGTGCCAGCTCACCACCGGCCAGTTTAAACACTGAAGCTTTCTTT	CASSPPASLNTEAFF
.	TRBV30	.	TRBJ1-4	TGTGCCTGGGCACTCGGAGGAGTCAGGGAAAAACTGTTTTTT	CAWALGGVREKLFF
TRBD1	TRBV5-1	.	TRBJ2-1	TGCGCCAGCAGCGACGGACAGGGGGTCAATGAGCAGTTCTTC	CASSDGQGVNEQFF
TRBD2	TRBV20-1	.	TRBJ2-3	TGCAGTGCTAGCCGGAGGGAGGGATCTAGCACAGATACGCAGTATTTT	CSASRREGSSTDTQYF
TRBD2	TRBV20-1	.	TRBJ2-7	TGCAGTGCCGGTGGAACTAGCGGGGCCTACGAGCAGTACTTC	CSAGGTSGAYEQYF
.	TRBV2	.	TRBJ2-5	TGTGCCAGCAGTGCAATGCAAGGGTGGGAGACCCAGTACTTC	CASSAMQGWETQYF
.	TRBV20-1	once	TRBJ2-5	TGCAGTGTACGTCTGGTGGAGACCCAGTACTTC	CSVRLVETQYF
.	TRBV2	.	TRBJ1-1	TGTGCCAGCAAGGTGAACACTGAAGCTTTCTTT	CASKVNTEAFF
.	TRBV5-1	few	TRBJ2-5	TGCGCCAGCAGCTGGCAAGAGACCCAGTACTTC	CASSWQETQYF
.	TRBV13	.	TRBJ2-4	TGTGCCAGCAGCTTCGGAAGAGCCAAAAACATTCAGTACTTC	CASSFGRAKNIQYF
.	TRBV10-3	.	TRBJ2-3	TGTGCCATCAGCGCGCAGGGTGGTAACACAGATACGCAGTATTTT	CAISAQGGNTDTQYF
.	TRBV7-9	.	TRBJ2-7	TGTGCCAGCAGCCCCTCCCGGCCCCTCGTTTTGCTGGTGGAGCAGTACTTC	CASSPSRPLVLLVEQYF
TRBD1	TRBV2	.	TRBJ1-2	TGTGCCAGCAGTGGAAAGGAACGGGACAGGGGGCTGGGCTATGGCTACACCTTC	CASSGKERDRGLGYGYTF
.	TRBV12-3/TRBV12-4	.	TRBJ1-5	TGTGCCAGCAGTTTTGGTGGAAATCAGCCCCAGCATTTT	CASSFGGNQPQHF
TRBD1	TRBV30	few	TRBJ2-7	TGTGCCTGGAACCCCGGGACAGGACAATACGAGCAGTACTTC	CAWNPGTGQYEQYF
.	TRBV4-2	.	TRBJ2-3	TGTGCCAGCAGCCCAATAGACCCAGATACGCAGTATTTT	CASSPIDPDTQYF
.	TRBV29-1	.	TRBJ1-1	TGCAGCGTTTGGGGGTTACAAGACAACACTGAAGCTTTCTTT	CSVWGLQDNTEAFF
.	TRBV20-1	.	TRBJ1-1	TGCAGTGCTAGAGGCCGGGCCGTCACTGAAGCTTTCTTT	CSARGRAVTEAFF
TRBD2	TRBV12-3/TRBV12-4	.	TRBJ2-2	TGTGCCAGCAGAGTAGCGGGGTACACCGGGGAGCTGTTTTTT	CASRVAGYTGELFF
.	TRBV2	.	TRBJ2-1	TGTGCCAGCAGTGGCGCCCGGGGAAGGGATGAGCAGTTCTTC	CASSGARGRDEQFF
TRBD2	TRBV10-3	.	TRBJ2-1	TGTGCCATCAGTGAGTCGACTAGCGGGGAAGGATTTGAGCAGTTCTTC	CAISESTSGEGFEQFF